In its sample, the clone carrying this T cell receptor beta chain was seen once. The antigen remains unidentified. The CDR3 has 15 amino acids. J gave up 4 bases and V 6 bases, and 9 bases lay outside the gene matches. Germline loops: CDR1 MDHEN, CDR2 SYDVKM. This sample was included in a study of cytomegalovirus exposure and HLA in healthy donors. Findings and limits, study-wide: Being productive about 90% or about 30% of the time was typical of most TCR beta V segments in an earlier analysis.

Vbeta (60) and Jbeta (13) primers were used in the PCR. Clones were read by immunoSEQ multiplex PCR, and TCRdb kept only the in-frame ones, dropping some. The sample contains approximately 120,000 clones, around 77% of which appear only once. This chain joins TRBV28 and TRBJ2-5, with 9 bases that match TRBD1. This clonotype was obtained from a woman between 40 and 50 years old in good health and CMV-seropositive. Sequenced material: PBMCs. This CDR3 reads CASRATGGTIETQYF. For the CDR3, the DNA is TGTGCCAGCAGAGCGACAGGGGGAACAATAGAGACCCAGTACTTC.